This T cell receptor beta chain was sequenced during a study of Graves' ophthalmopathy and Graves' hyperthyroidism. RNA transcripts provided the template for amplifying TCR beta CDR3 regions. RT-PCR was first run with HTBI primers, then multiplex PCR in a second round. TCRdb re-derived calls from the multiplex PCR reads in MiXCR, one entry per CDR3 protein. The sample has about 400,000 distinct CDR3 sequences; under 25% are singletons. The CDR3 has 15 residues. Germline values: CDR1 SGHRS, CDR2 YFSETQ. Trimming cost V 1 base and J 0 bases, with 11 bases left between them. In this sample, this clonotype turned up many times.

The sequencing sample was made of peripheral blood. V usage is TRBV5-1 and J usage is TRBJ2-7; D may be TRBD1 (6 bases). The receptor was derived from a woman under 30 with stable Graves' hyperthyroidism. CDR3 nucleotides: TGCGCCAGCAGCTTGTTTACAGGGAGCTCCTACGAGCAGTACTTC. This translates into CASSLFTGSSYEQYF.